Below are 13 T cell receptor beta chains sequenced from a single sample in a study of blood T cell repertoires in COVID-19. Sequencing used immunoSEQ multiplex PCR; TCRdb keeps in-frame clones, though not all of them. The sample has approximately 99,000 clones, about four fifths seen once. The sample was peripheral blood. The receptors here all came from a woman of 80 years or more with active or convalescent COVID-19.

As for this clone: Other DNA sequences in the sample encode the same CDR3. The chain recombines TRBV19 with TRBJ2-5; TRBD2 agrees at 16 bases. CDR1 is LNHDA and CDR2 is SQIVND in the germline V gene (reference sequence). There are 15 residues in the CDR3. V gave up 3 bases and J gave up 5 bases; unmatched junction bases: 0. CDR3 residues: CASSMGLAGGETQYF. The CDR3 DNA is TGTGCCAGTAGTATGGGACTAGCGGGAGGGGAGACCCAGTACTTC.

The rearrangement uses TRBV7-2 and TRBJ1-6, with D possibly TRBD1 on 6 matching bases. Germline assignment: CDR1 SGHTA and CDR2 FQGNSA. Trimming cost V 5 bases and J 7 bases, with 15 bases left between them. The CDR3 contains 15 residues. The CDR3 is CASSPNGGPNSPLHF. In DNA form, the CDR3 reads TGTGCCAGCAGCCCGAATGGGGGCCCAAATTCACCCCTCCACTTT.

The chain is built from TRBV7-3 and TRBJ2-1, with 8 positions matching TRBD2. This CDR3 comprises 14 residues. V gave up 5 bases and J gave up 2 bases; unmatched junction bases: 2. Germline-derived CDR1 and CDR2 are SGHTA and FQGTGA. Here the CDR3 reads CASSPGGPYNEQFF. CDR3 DNA: TGTGCCAGCAGCCCGGGAGGGCCCTACAATGAGCAGTTCTTC. The whole variable domain, remainder taken from reference TRBV7-3 and TRBJ2-1, is GAGVSQTPSNKVTEKGKYVELRCDPISGHTALYWYRQSLGQGPEFLIYFQGTGAADDSGLPNDRFFAVRPEGSVSTLKIQRTERGDSAVYLCASSPGGPYNEQFFGPGTRLTVL.

There are a few counts of this clone. The CDR3 region is CSARTSGRAGETQYF. The CDR3 region has the DNA TGCAGCGCGCGGACTAGCGGGAGGGCCGGGGAGACCCAGTACTTC. The gene calls are TRBV29-1 and TRBJ2-5; 15 bases agree with TRBD2. Germline V gene lookup returns CDR1 SQVTM and CDR2 ANQGSEA. There are 15 residues in the CDR3. The V segment lost 7 bases and the J segment 5 bases; nucleotides outside the gene matches: 8.

The genes are TRBV10-1 and TRBJ2-1; 10 nucleotides match TRBD2. The CDR3 is 16 amino acids. The trim removed 6 bases at V and 8 bases at J, leaving 13 bases unmatched. Per the germline V gene, CDR1 is WNHNN and CDR2 is SYGVQD (reference sequence). CDR3 coding DNA: TGCGCCAGCAGCCTCGCAGCGGGAGGGCCAGTCGATGAGCAGTTCTTC. This translates into CASSLAAGGPVDEQFF.

This chain joins TRBV2 and TRBJ2-1; 9 positions agree with TRBD2. The CDR3 has 16 amino acids. After removal of 5 bases from V and 5 bases from J, the junction contained 10 bases not matched to a gene. Germline V gene sequence: CDR1 SNHLY, CDR2 FYNNEI. CDR3 DNA: TGTGCCAGCAGTCGGGCTAGCGGGAATGTGGACAATGAGCAGTTCTTC. Protein sequence: CASSRASGNVDNEQFF.

The chain uses TRBV10-1 and TRBJ2-5; maybe TRBD1 (6 bases). The germline gives CDR1 WNHNN, CDR2 SYGVQD (reference sequence). This CDR3 is built from 13 residues. Trimming pared 3 bases from V and 2 bases from J, leaving 7 bases between. The CDR3 nucleotides are TGCGCCAGCAGTGAAGACAGGCAAGAGACCCAGTACTTC. Translated, it gives CASSEDRQETQYF.

The V call is TRBV19, the J call TRBJ2-3; 9 nucleotides match TRBD1. This CDR3 region has 14 residues. Losses at the gene ends were 8 bases for V and 2 bases for J; bases not matched to a gene: 5. The germline V gene has CDR1 LNHDA and CDR2 SQIVND (reference sequence). CDR3 nucleotide sequence: TGTGCCAGTGGACGGACAGGGGACACAGATACGCAGTATTTT. Protein product: CASGRTGDTDTQYF.

The CDR3 loop reads CASSQDLSSPLHF. The CDR3 bases are TGTGCCAGCAGCCAAGATCTCAGTTCACCCCTCCACTTT. V and J are TRBV14 and TRBJ1-6; D uncertain. The CDR3 contains 13 residues. V was pared by 0 bases and J by 9 bases, with 6 bases between. Germline assignment: CDR1 SGHDN and CDR2 FVKESK.

The gene calls are TRBV27 and TRBJ2-1; TRBD2 might be the D (6 bases). This CDR3 is built from 17 residues. Trimming removed 6 bases at V and 0 bases at J, with 18 bases between. The germline gives CDR1 MNHEY, CDR2 SMNVEV (reference sequence). The DNA for the CDR3 is TGTGCCAGCAGAACAGTACTAGAGCGGGTCTCCTACAATGAGCAGTTCTTC. Its translation is CASRTVLERVSYNEQFF.

The chain combines TRBV21-1 with TRBJ2-5; no check of the table's D call, TRBD2, against the DNA was made. TRBV21-1 is noted as a pseudogene. The CDR3 is 18 residues long. This CDR3 is CASSKFGEGGVGEETQYF. The CDR3 nucleotides are TGTGCCAGCAGCAAATTTGGGGAGGGGGGCGTCGGGGAAGAGACCCAGTACTTC.

CDR3 residues: CSASSRAGSNQPQHF. CDR3 in DNA: TGCAGTGCTAGTAGCCGGGCGGGGAGCAATCAGCCCCAGCATTTT. This chain uses TRBV20-1 with TRBJ1-5; D is ambiguous. V dropped 3 bases and J dropped 1 base, with 13 bases sitting between them. The CDR3 spans 15 residues. CDR1 is DFQATT, CDR2 SNEGSKA, per germline (reference sequence).

This clone was seen a handful of times. The germline gene is not matched at one end of the junction; a read error may be the cause. The chain links TRBV6-5 to TRBJ2-1; D not certain. CDR3 length: 11 amino acids. The germline gives CDR1 MNHEY, CDR2 SVGAGI. The CDR3 is CASSYSTEKFF. For the CDR3, the DNA is TGTGCCAGCAGTTACTCGACTGAGAAGTTCTTC.